This T cell receptor beta chain comes out of a study of siplizumab effects on memory and regulatory T cells. Study-level results: Whether proliferating Tregs in siplizumab cultures suppress was not functionally confirmed.

For every sample, 100,000 or so TCR templates were assayed. This table comes from immunoSEQ multiplex PCR, and its TCRdb copy is limited to in-frame clones, with some not included. The sample yields about 110,000 clones, 92% seen once. Comments on this clone: No antigen is known for it.

Per germline, CDR1 LNHDA and CDR2 SQIVND (reference sequence). V was shortened by 7 bases and J by 5 bases, with 12 bases between the two germline ends. The CDR3 spans 12 residues. Sequenced: CD4+ T cells sorted from blood. This chain uses TRBV19 with TRBJ2-7; D is possibly TRBD1 or TRBD2 (5 bases each). This clonotype originated in a human donor in good health. The CDR3 loop reads CASKNRGHEQYF. The CDR3 bases are TGTGCCAGTAAAAATCGGGGACACGAGCAGTACTTC.